This TCR beta chain was observed in a study of post-analysis software for immune sequencing data. The TCR beta cDNA libraries contained unique molecular identifiers. Each sample of about 0.95 to 11 million input T cells yielded about 500,000 cDNA molecules, so each molecule approximated one T cell. TCRdb fed the PCR reads into MiXCR, producing one record per CDR3 protein. The table shows some 690,000 distinct CDR3 sequences, with roughly three fifths occurring only once. In regard to this clonotype: The target antigen is unknown.

Trimming left V 1 base short and J 5 bases short, with 8 bases between. The CDR3 contains 13 residues. Germline CDR1 reads MGHRA; CDR2 reads YSYEKL. Study-wide findings and caveats: The normalized Chao1 diversity of multiple sclerosis patients was significantly lower than that of controls. Compared with controls, patients had more of about 5 TRBV segments, including TRBV5-6, TRBV5-1 and TRBV20-1.

V gene TRBV4-1 combines with J gene TRBJ1-2, with no clear D. The specimen was blood. This sequence originates from a girl aged 2 to 9 with multiple sclerosis. The CDR3 sequence: CASSQALAYGYTF. The DNA for the CDR3 is TGCGCCAGCAGCCAAGCTTTGGCGTATGGCTACACCTTC.